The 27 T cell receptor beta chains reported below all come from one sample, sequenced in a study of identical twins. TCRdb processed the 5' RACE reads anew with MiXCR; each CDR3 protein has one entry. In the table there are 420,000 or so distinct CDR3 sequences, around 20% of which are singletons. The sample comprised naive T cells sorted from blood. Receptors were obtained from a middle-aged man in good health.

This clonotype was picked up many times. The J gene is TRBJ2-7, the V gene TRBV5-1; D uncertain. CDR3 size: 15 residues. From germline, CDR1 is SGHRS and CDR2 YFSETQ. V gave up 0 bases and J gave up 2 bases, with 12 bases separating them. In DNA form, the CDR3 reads TGCGCCAGCAGCTTGGCTCCAGACCTAACCTACGAGCAGTACTTC. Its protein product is CASSLAPDLTYEQYF. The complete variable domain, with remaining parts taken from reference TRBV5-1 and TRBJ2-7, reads KAGVTQTPRYLIKTRGQQVTLSCSPISGHRSVSWYQQTPGQGLQFLFEYFSETQRNKGNFPGRFSGRQFSNSRSEMNVSTLELGDSALYLCASSLAPDLTYEQYFGPGTRLTVT.

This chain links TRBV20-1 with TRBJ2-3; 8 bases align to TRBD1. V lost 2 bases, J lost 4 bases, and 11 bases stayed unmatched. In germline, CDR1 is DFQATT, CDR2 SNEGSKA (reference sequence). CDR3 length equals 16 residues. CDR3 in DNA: TGCAGTGCTAGACTGTCTACAGGGGGTGTTTCAGATACGCAGTATTTT. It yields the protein CSARLSTGGVSDTQYF.

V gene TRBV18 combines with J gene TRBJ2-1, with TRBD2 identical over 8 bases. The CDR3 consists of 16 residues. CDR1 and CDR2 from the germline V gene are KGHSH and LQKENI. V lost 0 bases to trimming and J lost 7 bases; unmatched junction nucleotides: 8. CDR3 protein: CASSPPRSGSTNEQFF. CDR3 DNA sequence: TGTGCCAGCTCACCACCGAGAAGCGGGAGTACGAATGAGCAGTTCTTC. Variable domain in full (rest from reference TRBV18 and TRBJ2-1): NAGVMQNPRHLVRRRGQEARLRCSPMKGHSHVYWYRQLPEEGLKFMVYLQKENIIDESGMPKERFSAEFPKEGPSILRIQQVVRGDSAAYFCASSPPRSGSTNEQFFGPGTRLTVL.

CDR3 loop: CASSLASFAGDSYEQYF. CDR3 coding DNA: TGCGCCAGCAGCTTGGCCTCCTTTGCGGGAGACTCCTACGAGCAGTACTTC. The chain combines TRBV5-1 with TRBJ2-7, with 7 nucleotides matching TRBD2. V was pared by 0 bases and J by 0 bases, with 9 bases of the junction left unmatched. The CDR3 has 17 residues. From germline, CDR1 is SGHRS and CDR2 YFSETQ.

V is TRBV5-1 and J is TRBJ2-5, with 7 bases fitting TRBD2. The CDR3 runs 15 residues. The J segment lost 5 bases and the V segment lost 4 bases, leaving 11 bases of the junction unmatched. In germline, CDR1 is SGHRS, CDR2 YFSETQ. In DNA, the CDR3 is TGCGCCAGCAGCCCGCTTGGACTAGTCGGCGAGACCCAGTACTTC. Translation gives CASSPLGLVGETQYF.

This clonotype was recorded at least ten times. CDR3 loop: CASRGLHNEQFF. The CDR3, as DNA: TGTGCCAGCCGGGGGCTACACAATGAGCAGTTCTTC. The J gene is TRBJ2-1, the V gene TRBV11-2; D may correspond to TRBD1 or TRBD2 (6 bases each). Trimming took off 8 bases at V and 5 bases at J, with 10 bases between the two ends. From germline, CDR1 is SGHAT and CDR2 FQNNGV. This CDR3 spans 12 amino acids.

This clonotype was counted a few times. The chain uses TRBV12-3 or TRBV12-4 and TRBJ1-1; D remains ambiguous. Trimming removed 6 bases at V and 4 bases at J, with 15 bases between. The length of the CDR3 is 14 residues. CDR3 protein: CASSHLSPGTEAFF. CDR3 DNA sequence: TGTGCCAGCAGCCACCTCAGTCCGGGCACTGAAGCTTTCTTT.

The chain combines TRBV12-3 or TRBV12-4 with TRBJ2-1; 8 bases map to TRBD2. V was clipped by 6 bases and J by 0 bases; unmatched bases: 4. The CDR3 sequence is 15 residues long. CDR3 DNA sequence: TGTGCCAGCAGGGCTAGCGGGCCCTCCTACAATGAGCAGTTCTTC. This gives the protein CASRASGPSYNEQFF.

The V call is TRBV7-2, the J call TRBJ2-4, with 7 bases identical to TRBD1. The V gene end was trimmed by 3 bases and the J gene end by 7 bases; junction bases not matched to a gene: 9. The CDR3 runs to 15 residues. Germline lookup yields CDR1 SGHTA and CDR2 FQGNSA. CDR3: CASSLVQGSGNIQYF. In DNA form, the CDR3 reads TGTGCCAGCAGCTTGGTACAGGGGTCAGGGAACATTCAGTACTTC.

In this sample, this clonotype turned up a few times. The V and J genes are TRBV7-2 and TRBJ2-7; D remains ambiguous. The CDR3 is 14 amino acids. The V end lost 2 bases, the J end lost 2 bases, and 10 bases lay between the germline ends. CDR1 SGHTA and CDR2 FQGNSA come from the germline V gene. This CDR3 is CASSLNPGTYEQYF. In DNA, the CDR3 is TGTGCCAGCAGCTTAAACCCAGGTACCTACGAGCAGTACTTC.

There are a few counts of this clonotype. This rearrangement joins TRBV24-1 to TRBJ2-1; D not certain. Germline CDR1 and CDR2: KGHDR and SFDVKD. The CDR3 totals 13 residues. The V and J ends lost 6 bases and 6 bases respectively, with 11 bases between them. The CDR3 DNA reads TGTGCCACCAGTCCCTTTCTGGGCAATGAGCAGTTCTTC. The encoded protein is CATSPFLGNEQFF.

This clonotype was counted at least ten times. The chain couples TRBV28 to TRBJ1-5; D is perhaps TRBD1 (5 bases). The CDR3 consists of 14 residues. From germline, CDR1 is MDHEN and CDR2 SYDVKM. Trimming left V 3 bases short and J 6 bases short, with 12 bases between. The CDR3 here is CASSLPPQGQPQHF. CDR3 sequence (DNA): TGTGCCAGCAGTTTGCCCCCCCAGGGTCAGCCCCAGCATTTT.

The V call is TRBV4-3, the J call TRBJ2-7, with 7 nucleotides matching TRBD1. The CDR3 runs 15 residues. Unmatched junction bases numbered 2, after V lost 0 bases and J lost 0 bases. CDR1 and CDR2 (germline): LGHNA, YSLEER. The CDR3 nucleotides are TGCGCCAGCAGCCAAGAAGAGGGGGCCTCCTACGAGCAGTACTTC. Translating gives CASSQEEGASYEQYF.

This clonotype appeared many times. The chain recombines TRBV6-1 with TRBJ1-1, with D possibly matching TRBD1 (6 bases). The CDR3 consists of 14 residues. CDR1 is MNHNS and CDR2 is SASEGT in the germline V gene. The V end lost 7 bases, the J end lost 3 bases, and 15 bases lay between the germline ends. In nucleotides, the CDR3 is TGTGCCAGCACCAAGGGGGGGCTTGACACTGAAGCTTTCTTT. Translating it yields CASTKGGLDTEAFF.

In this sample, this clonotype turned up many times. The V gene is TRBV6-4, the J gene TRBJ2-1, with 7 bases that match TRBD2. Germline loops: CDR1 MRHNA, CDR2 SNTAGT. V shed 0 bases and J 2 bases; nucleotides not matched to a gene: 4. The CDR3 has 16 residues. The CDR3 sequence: CASSDSGGVTYNEQFF. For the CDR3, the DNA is TGTGCCAGCAGTGACTCGGGGGGGGTGACCTACAATGAGCAGTTCTTC.

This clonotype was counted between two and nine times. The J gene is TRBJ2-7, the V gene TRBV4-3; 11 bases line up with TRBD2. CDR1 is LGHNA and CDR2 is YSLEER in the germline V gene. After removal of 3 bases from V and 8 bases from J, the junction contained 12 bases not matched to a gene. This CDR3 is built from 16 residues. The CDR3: CASSQSLAGGVIKQYF. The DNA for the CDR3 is TGCGCCAGCAGCCAGTCGCTAGCGGGAGGCGTCATCAAGCAGTACTTC.

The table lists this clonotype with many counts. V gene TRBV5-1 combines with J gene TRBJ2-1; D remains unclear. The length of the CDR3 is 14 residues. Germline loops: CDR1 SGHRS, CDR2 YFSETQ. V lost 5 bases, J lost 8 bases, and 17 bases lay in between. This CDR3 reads CASSKASTTDEQFF. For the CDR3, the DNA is TGCGCCAGCAGTAAGGCTTCAACGACGGATGAGCAGTTCTTC.

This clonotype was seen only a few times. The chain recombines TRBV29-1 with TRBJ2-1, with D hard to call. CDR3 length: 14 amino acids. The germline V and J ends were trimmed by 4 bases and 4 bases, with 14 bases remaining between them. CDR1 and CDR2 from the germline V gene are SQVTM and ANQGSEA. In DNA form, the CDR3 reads TGCAGCGTTGTCTATGGTGGCCCTTACAATGAGCAGTTCTTC. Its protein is CSVVYGGPYNEQFF.

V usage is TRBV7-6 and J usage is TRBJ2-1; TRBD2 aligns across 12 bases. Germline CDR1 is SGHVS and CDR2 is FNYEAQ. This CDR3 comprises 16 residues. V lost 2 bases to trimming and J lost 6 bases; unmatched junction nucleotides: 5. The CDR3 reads CASSLSLAGGANEQFF. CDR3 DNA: TGTGCCAGCAGCTTATCCCTAGCGGGAGGGGCCAATGAGCAGTTCTTC.

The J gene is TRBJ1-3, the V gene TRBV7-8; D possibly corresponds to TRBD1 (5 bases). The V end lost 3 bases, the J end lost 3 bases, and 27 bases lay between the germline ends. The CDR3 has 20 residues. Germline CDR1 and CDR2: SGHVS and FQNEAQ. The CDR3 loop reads CASSFSSWTGASVIGNTIYF. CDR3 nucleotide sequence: TGTGCCAGCAGCTTTTCCTCTTGGACCGGGGCGAGCGTTATTGGAAACACCATATATTTT. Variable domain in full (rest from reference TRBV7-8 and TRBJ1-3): GAGVSQSPRYKVAKRGQDVALRCDPISGHVSLFWYQQALGQGPEFLTYFQNEAQLDKSGLPSDRFFAERPEGSVSTLKIQRTQQEDSAVYLCASSFSSWTGASVIGNTIYFGEGSWLTVV.

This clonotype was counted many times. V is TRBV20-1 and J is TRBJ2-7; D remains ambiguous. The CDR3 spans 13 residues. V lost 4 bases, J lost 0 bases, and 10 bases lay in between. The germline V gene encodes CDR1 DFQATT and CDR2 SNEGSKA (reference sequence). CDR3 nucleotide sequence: TGCAGTGCTAAGGGCCGCGACTCCTACGAGCAGTACTTC. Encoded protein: CSAKGRDSYEQYF.

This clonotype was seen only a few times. The CDR3 reads CASSLWTSGDSYNEQFF. CDR3 DNA sequence: TGTGCCAGCAGCTTGTGGACTAGCGGGGATTCCTACAATGAGCAGTTCTTC. The chain is built from TRBV11-2 and TRBJ2-1; 12 nucleotides agree with TRBD2. This CDR3 is built from 17 residues. Germline lookup yields CDR1 SGHAT and CDR2 FQNNGV. The V segment lost 3 bases and the J segment 1 base; nucleotides outside the gene matches: 4.

The DNA for the CDR3 is TGTGCCAGCAGGAGGTACGGACTTAGGGACAGGGCCTACGAGCAGTACTTC. It translates to CASRRYGLRDRAYEQYF. The V and J genes are TRBV5-6 and TRBJ2-7; 9 bases align to TRBD1. V dropped 5 bases and J dropped 2; count of bases not matched to a gene: 14. The CDR3 totals 17 residues. Germline CDR1 is SGHDT and CDR2 is YYEEEE.

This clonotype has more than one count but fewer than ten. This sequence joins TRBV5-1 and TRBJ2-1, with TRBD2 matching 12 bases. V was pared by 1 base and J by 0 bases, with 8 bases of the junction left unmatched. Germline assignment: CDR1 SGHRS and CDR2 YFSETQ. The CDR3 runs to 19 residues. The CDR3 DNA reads TGCGCCAGCAGCTTGTATCGACTAGCGGGGGATAGCTCCTACAATGAGCAGTTCTTC. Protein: CASSLYRLAGDSSYNEQFF.

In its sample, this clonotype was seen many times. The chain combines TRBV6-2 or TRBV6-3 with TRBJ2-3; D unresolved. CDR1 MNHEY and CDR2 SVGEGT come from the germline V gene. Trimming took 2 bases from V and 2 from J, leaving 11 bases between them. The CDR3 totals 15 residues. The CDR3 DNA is TGTGCCAGCAGTTACATCGGAGTTAACACAGATACGCAGTATTTT. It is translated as CASSYIGVNTDTQYF.

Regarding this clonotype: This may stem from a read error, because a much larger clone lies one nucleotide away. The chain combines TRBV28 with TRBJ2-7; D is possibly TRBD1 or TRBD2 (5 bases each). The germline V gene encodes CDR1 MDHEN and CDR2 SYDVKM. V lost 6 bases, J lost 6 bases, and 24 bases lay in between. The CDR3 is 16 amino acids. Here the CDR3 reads CASRGRFKRTVCEQYF. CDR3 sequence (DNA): TGTGCCAGCAGGGGACGATTTAAGAGGACCGTCTGCGAGCAGTACTTC.

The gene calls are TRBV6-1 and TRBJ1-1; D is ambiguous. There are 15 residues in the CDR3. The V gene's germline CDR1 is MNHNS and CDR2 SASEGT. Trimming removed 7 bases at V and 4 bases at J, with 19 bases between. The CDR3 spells CASIHNRGGLTEAFF. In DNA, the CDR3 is TGTGCCAGCATCCACAATCGGGGAGGGCTCACTGAAGCTTTCTTT.